This TCR beta chain was captured in a study of cytomegalovirus exposure and HLA in healthy donors. Study observations and caveats: The study recorded 150 to 200 TCR beta chains that were cytomegalovirus-associated.

Trimming took off 3 bases at V and 1 base at J, with 18 bases between the two ends. Germline loops: CDR1 LGHNA, CDR2 YSLEER. The CDR3 length is 17 residues. A note on this clone: What it binds is not known.

Produced via immunoSEQ multiplex PCR; TCRdb's table is partial and in-frame only. Of about 120,000 clones in the sample, 85% to 90% were seen once. Specimen: PBMCs. The receptor was derived from a woman aged 25-40 years in good health and CMV-seronegative. The chain has TRBV4-3 and TRBJ1-1, with D maybe TRBD1 (5 bases). The CDR3 sequence is CASSHPPRGQTNTEAFF. The CDR3 DNA reads as TGCGCCAGCAGCCACCCACCACGCGGACAAACGAACACTGAAGCTTTCTTT.